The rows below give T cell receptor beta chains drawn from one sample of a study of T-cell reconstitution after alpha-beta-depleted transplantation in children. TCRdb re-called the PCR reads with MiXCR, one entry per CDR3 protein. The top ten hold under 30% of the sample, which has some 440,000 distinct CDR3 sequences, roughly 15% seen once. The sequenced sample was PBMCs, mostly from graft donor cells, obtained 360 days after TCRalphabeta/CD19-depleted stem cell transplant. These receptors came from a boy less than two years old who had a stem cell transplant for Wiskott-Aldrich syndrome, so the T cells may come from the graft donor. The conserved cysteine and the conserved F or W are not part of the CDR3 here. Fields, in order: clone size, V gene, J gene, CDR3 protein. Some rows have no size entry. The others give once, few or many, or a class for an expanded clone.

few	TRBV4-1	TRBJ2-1	ASSQDQLPGGQF
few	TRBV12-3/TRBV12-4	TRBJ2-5	ASSLGSSEALPQETQY
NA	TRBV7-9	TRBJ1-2	ASSPWGTGIFRGYT
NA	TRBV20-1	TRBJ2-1	SASGPGNEQF
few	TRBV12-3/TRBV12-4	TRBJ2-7	ASSFGSSEQY
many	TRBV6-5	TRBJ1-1	ASSYSGGTEAF
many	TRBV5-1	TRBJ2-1	ASSLAASGIGEQF
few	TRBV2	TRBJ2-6	ASSASQFSGANVLT
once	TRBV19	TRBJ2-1	ASSVLAGGVNEQF
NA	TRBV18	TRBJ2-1	ATTLYNEQF
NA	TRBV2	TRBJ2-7	ASKTGTVSYEQY
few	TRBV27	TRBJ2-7	ASKIRLAGPYEQY
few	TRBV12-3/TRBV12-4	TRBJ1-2	ASRLSGTGGGLEDGYT
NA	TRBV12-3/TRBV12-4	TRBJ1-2	ASSFGQGTGYT
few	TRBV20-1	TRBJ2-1	SARDPKGQASSYNEQF
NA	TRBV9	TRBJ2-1	ASSFIAGSSLRSYNEQF
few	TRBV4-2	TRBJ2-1	ASSPRGGARGFKSRSYNEQF
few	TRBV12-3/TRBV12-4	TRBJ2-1	ASSWGGTSYYNEQF